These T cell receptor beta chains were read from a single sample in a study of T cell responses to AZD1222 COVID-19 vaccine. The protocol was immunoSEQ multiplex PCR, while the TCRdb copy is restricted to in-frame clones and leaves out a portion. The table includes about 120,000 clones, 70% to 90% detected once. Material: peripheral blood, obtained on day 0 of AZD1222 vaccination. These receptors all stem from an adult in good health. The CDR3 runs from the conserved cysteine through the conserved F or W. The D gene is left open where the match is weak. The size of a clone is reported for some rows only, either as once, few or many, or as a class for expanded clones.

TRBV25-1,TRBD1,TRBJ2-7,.,TGTGCCAGCAGGATACAGGGGGCCTACGAGCAGTACTTC,CASRIQGAYEQYF
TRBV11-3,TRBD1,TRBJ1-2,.,TGTGCCAGCAGCTCGACAGGGTTAGGCTACACCTTC,CASSSTGLGYTF
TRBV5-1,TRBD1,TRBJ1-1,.,TGCGCCAGCAGCTGGGACAGGGTAGACACTGAAGCTTTCTTT,CASSWDRVDTEAFF
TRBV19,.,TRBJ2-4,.,TGTGCCAGTAGTGAATTCCGGGGTTCGGGAATGCTAGCCAAAAACATTCAGTACTTC,CASSEFRGSGMLAKNIQYF
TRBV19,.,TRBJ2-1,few,TGTGCCAGTAGTATGGGGCAGTTATCCGCCTACAATGAGCAGTTCTTC,CASSMGQLSAYNEQFF
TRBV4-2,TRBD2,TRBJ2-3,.,TGTGCCAGCGGGACTAGCCTCGGTGGCACAGATACGCAGTATTTT,CASGTSLGGTDTQYF
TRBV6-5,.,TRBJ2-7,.,TGTGCCAGCAGTTACGGTACGGAGTCCTTCTACGAGCAGTACTTC,CASSYGTESFYEQYF
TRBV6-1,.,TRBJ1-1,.,TGTGCCAGCAGTGACAGGATCGGAGCTTTCTTT,CASSDRIGAFF
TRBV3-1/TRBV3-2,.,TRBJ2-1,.,TGTGCCAGCAGCCGCCTCGGGGAAAATGAGCAGTTCTTC,CASSRLGENEQFF
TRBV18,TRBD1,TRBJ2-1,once,TGTGCCAGCTCACCTCAGGGGGCGTCGACGAGGGAGCAGTTCTTC,CASSPQGASTREQFF
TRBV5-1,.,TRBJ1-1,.,TGCGCCAGCAGCTCCGCCGGGACTCACTACACTGAAGCTTTCTTT,CASSSAGTHYTEAFF
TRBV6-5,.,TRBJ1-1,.,TGTGCCAGCAGTTTTGGGGAGAACACTGAAGCTTTCTTT,CASSFGENTEAFF
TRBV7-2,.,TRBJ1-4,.,TGTGCCAGCAGCCCTGGTAGTGATGAAAAACTGTTTTTT,CASSPGSDEKLFF
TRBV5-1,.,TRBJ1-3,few,TGCGCCAGCAGCTTCCTTGGTACCCAGAGCTCTGGAAACACCATATATTTT,CASSFLGTQSSGNTIYF
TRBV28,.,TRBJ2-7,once,TGTGCCAGCAGTACCGATCTCGGGGGTGGGTCCTACGAGCAGTACTTC,CASSTDLGGGSYEQYF
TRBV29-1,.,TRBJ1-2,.,TGCAGCGTTGCAGGTGGGGAGGGAGGCTACACCTTC,CSVAGGEGGYTF
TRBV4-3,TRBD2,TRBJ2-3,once,TGCGCCAGCAGCCAACCGGGACTAGCAGATACGCAGTATTTT,CASSQPGLADTQYF
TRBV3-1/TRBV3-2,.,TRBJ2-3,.,TGTGCCAGCAGCCAAGACCGACCCGTAGATACGCAGTATTTT,CASSQDRPVDTQYF
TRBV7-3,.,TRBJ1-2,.,TGTGCCAGCAGCCCCGGACTCATGAACTATGGCTACACCTTC,CASSPGLMNYGYTF
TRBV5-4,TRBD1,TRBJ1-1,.,TGTGCCAGCAGCTTCGGACAGGGCGCTGAAGCTTTCTTT,CASSFGQGAEAFF
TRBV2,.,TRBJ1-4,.,TGTGCCAGCAGGGTCTTCTCAACTAATGAAAAACTGTTTTTT,CASRVFSTNEKLFF
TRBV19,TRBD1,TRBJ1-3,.,TGTGCCAGTAGTGTGACAGGGGCTGGTGGAAACACCATATATTTT,CASSVTGAGGNTIYF
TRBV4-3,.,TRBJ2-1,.,TGCGCCAGCAGCCAAGGTGTCGTCCGAAGCTCCTACAATGAGCAGTTCTTC,CASSQGVVRSSYNEQFF
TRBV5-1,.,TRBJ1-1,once,TGCGCCAGCAGCGGGGGAACAAGGAACACTGAAGCTTTCTTT,CASSGGTRNTEAFF
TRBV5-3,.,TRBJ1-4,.,TGTGCCAGAAGCTTGGGTGGGACGGCTAATGAAAAACTGTTTTTT,CARSLGGTANEKLFF
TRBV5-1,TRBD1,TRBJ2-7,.,TGCGCCAGCAGCTCCTACCTGGGACAGGGATACGAGCAGTACTTC,CASSSYLGQGYEQYF
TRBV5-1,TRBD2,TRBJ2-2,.,TGCGCCAGCAAGCCTTGGGGGACTAGCGGGGACGGGGAGCTGTTTTTT,CASKPWGTSGDGELFF
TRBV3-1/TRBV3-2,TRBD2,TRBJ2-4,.,TGTGCCAGCAGCCAAGGGACTAGCGGGACCAACATTCAGTACTTC,CASSQGTSGTNIQYF
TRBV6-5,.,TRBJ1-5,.,TGTGCCAGCAGTTCCAACTTAGGCAATCAGCCCCAGCATTTT,CASSSNLGNQPQHF
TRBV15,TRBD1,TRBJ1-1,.,TGTGCCACCAGCATACCGACAGGGATGAACACTGAAGCTTTCTTT,CATSIPTGMNTEAFF
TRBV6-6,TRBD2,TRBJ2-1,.,TGTGCCAGCAATCTAGCGGGAGCCTACAATGAGCAGTTCTTC,CASNLAGAYNEQFF
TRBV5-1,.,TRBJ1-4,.,TGCGCCAGCAGTCTGCAATACAGGGCAACTAATGAAAAACTGTTTTTT,CASSLQYRATNEKLFF
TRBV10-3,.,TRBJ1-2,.,TGTGCCATCAGTGAGTCGCGAGGCTACACCTTC,CAISESRGYTF
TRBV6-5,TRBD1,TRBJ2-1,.,TGTGCCAGCAGTTACAAGGGGGCTTACAATGAGCAGTTCTTC,CASSYKGAYNEQFF
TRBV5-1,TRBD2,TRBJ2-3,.,TGCGCCACCAAGAGGACTAGCGGAACAGATACGCAGTATTTT,CATKRTSGTDTQYF
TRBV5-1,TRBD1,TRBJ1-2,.,TGCGCCAGCAGCTTCCAGGGGGACTATGGCTACACCTTC,CASSFQGDYGYTF
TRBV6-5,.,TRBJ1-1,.,TGTGCCAGCAGTCTGACCGGGACACGGGGCACTGAAGCTTTCTTT,CASSLTGTRGTEAFF
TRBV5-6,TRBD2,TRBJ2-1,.,TGTGCCAGCAGCTTGATCGGGCTAGCGGTGACCTACAATGAGCAGTTCTTC,CASSLIGLAVTYNEQFF
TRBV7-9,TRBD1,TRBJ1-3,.,TGTGCCAGCACCCGAAACAGGGGGCCTGGAAACACCATATATTTT,CASTRNRGPGNTIYF
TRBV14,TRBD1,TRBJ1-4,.,TGTGCCAGCAGCCAACGACAGGGTTATGAAAAACTGTTTTTT,CASSQRQGYEKLFF
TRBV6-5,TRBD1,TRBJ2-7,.,TGTGCCAGCAGGTCCGGGACAGGCCTGACCTACGAGCAGTACTTC,CASRSGTGLTYEQYF
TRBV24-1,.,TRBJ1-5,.,TGTGCCACCAGTGATTCAACGCACAATCAGCCCCAGCATTTT,CATSDSTHNQPQHF
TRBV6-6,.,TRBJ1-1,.,TGTGCCAGCAGTTACGGGGGGCGAGCAGCTTTCTTT,CASSYGGRAAFF
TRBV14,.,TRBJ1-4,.,TGTGCCAGCAGCCAGGGCAGGGGTTTCTCTAATGAAAAACTGTTTTTT,CASSQGRGFSNEKLFF
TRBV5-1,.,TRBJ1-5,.,TGCGCCAGCAGCCTCGAGGGGGAGGTTAGCAATCAGCCCCAGCATTTT,CASSLEGEVSNQPQHF
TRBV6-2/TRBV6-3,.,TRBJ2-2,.,TGTGCCAGCAGTTACTCGCAACTAGAGTTCGGGGAGCTGTTTTTT,CASSYSQLEFGELFF
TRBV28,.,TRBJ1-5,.,TGTGCCAGCAGTTTTCTCCAGGGGCCCCAGCATTTT,CASSFLQGPQHF
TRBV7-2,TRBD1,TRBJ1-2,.,TGTGCCAGCAGCTTCCAACAGGGGGCGGATGGCTACACCTTC,CASSFQQGADGYTF
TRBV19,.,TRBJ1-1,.,TGTGCCAGTAGTTGGTCCGGCACGAACACTGAAGCTTTCTTT,CASSWSGTNTEAFF
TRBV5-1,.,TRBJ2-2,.,TGCGCCAGCAGCTTGTCCGAGACTTCCTCCGCCGGGGAGCTGTTTTTT,CASSLSETSSAGELFF
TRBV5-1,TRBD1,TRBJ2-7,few,TGCGCCAGCAGCTTACCAAACGGACAGGGCCGAGGTTGGTCCTACGAGCAGTACTTC,CASSLPNGQGRGWSYEQYF
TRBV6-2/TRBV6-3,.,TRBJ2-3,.,TGTGCCAGCAGTTACGAGCGGATGCCCAGCACAGATACGCAGTATTTT,CASSYERMPSTDTQYF
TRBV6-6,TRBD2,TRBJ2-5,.,TGTGCCAGCAGTTACTTCCGACTAGCGGGGGAGGAGACCCAGTACTTC,CASSYFRLAGEETQYF
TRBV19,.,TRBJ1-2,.,TGTGCCAGTAGTATAACGGGGGCCCCTGGACTCTATGGCTACACCTTC,CASSITGAPGLYGYTF
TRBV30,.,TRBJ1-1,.,TGTGCCTGGTTTTCGGCTGAAGCTTTCTTT,CAWFSAEAFF
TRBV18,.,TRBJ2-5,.,TGTGCCAGCTCACCACTGTTGCAAGAGACCCAGTACTTC,CASSPLLQETQYF
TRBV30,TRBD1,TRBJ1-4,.,TGTGCCTGGAGGGCTGATCCCACAGGGGTGGTTGAAAAACTGTTTTTT,CAWRADPTGVVEKLFF
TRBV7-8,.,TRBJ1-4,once,TGTGCCAGCAGCTCCCAGGGCACCGCAACTAATGAAAAACTGTTTTTT,CASSSQGTATNEKLFF
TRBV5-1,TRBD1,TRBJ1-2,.,TGCGCCAGCAGCCCCGGACAGGGACAGGGCTACACCTTC,CASSPGQGQGYTF
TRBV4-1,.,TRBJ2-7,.,TGCGCCAGCAGCCAAGTATGGACCGACACCTACGAGCAGTACTTC,CASSQVWTDTYEQYF